A selection of T cell receptor beta chains follows, all from one sample in a study of T cell responses to AZD1222 COVID-19 vaccine. TCRdb's table, derived via immunoSEQ multiplex PCR, lists solely in-frame clones and lacks some. This table holds fewer than 150,000 clones, over 75% found once. Sequencing was performed on peripheral blood, taken on day 0 of AZD1222 vaccination. The receptors stem from an adult in good health. The conserved cysteine and the conserved F or W are not part of the CDR3 here. The order of the fields is CDR3 protein, V gene.

ASSTRGRHYGYT TRBV19
ASSPSSYEQY TRBV27
ASSQPPDSTNTGELF TRBV14
ASSSGLAGGYNEQF TRBV19
ASSLARTSTSYEQY TRBV7-2
ASSEGLAHNEQF TRBV6-4
ASRGGGDTQY TRBV19
ASSTNTGELF TRBV6-4
ASSFEGETEAF TRBV5-4
ASSGGSSSGNTIY TRBV2
ASSLNGATGELF TRBV7-9
ASSFPGELF TRBV5-5
ASSLDTVRGYSGNTIY TRBV11-2
ASSQASGTGGGYGYT TRBV4-2
ASSQDRNGPTEAF TRBV4-1